The 24 T cell receptor beta chains given below trace back to one sample, sequenced in a study of long-term antiretroviral therapy in people with HIV. At the survey level, the v3.0 immunoSEQ assay was run. Here immunoSEQ multiplex PCR was the method, and the copy in TCRdb shows in-frame clones only, minus some. The data show about 21,000 clones, with 76% seen just once and more than 10% held by the top ten. Sequencing was performed on unsorted PBMCs, taken about 1.8 years before starting antiretroviral therapy. These receptors originate from a woman aged 40-49 years with HIV.

The chain has TRBV14 and TRBJ2-1, with D unclear. CDR1 is SGHDN, CDR2 FVKESK, per germline. The CDR3 spans 15 residues. V was trimmed by 4 bases and J by 4 bases, leaving 14 bases between them. The CDR3 protein is CASSPTRTRYNEQFF. The CDR3 DNA follows: TGTGCCAGCAGCCCTACGAGAACTCGATACAATGAGCAGTTCTTC. The variable domain in full, with the rest retrieved from reference TRBV14 and TRBJ2-1, is EAGVTQFPSHSVIEKGQTVTLRCDPISGHDNLYWYRRVMGKEIKFLLHFVKESKQDESGMPNNRFLAERTGGTYSTLKVQPAELEDSGVYFCASSPTRTRYNEQFFGPGTRLTVL.

The chain has TRBV18 and TRBJ1-1; perhaps TRBD1 as D (5 bases). Germline V CDR1 and CDR2: KGHSH, LQKENI. There are 13 residues in the CDR3. V lost 4 bases, J lost 1 base, and 7 bases lay in between. This chain's CDR3 is CASSLQANTEAFF. The CDR3 DNA is TGTGCCAGCTCACTACAGGCGAACACTGAAGCTTTCTTT.

V gene TRBV4-1 combines with J gene TRBJ1-2; D perhaps matches TRBD1 (5 bases). Germline V gives CDR1 MGHRA, CDR2 YSYEKL. The CDR3 sequence is 15 residues long. V was pared by 1 base and J by 4 bases, with 13 bases between. The CDR3 protein is CASSQVGDGGYGYTF. The CDR3 DNA sequence: TGCGCCAGCAGCCAAGTTGGGGACGGGGGCTATGGCTACACCTTC.

The chain links TRBV30 to TRBJ1-2; a possible D gene is TRBD1 (6 bases). Germline V gene lookup returns CDR1 GTSNPN and CDR2 SVGIG (reference sequence). This CDR3 is 13 amino acids long. The V end was cut by 3 bases, the J end by 4 bases, with 12 bases between. DNA of the CDR3: TGTGCCTGGAGCGGACAGCTTCGCTATGGCTACACCTTC. It encodes CAWSGQLRYGYTF.

This clone was seen only once. The chain employs TRBV2 and TRBJ1-2; D is ambiguous. This CDR3 spans 13 amino acids. Germline loops: CDR1 SNHLY, CDR2 FYNNEI. V was trimmed by 7 bases and J by 8 bases, leaving 17 bases between them. The CDR3 spells CASTQGSRWGYTF. The CDR3 region has the DNA TGTGCCAGCACCCAAGGGTCTCGCTGGGGCTACACCTTC.

The rearrangement joins TRBV2 to TRBJ2-1, with 12 bases lining up with TRBD2. The V gene end was trimmed by 6 bases and the J gene end by 8 bases; junction bases not matched to a gene: 11. This CDR3 has 16 amino acids. Germline-derived CDR1 and CDR2 are SNHLY and FYNNEI. CDR3 region: CASRVLAGGPFDEQFF. CDR3 in DNA: TGTGCCAGCAGGGTCCTAGCGGGAGGGCCCTTTGATGAGCAGTTCTTC.

The chain has TRBV6-1 and TRBJ2-2; D may be TRBD1 or TRBD2 (7 bases each). Germline loops: CDR1 MNHNS, CDR2 SASEGT. V shed 6 bases and J shed 0 bases, with 17 bases lying between them. CDR3 size: 17 residues. The CDR3 reads CASRESGGTTNTGELFF. Here the CDR3 DNA reads TGTGCCAGCAGAGAATCAGGGGGGACTACGAACACCGGGGAGCTGTTTTTT.

The chain uses TRBV30 and TRBJ1-1; D is undetermined. CDR1 and CDR2 (germline): GTSNPN, SVGIG (reference sequence). CDR3 size: 11 residues. V was trimmed by 5 bases and J by 10 bases, leaving 14 bases between them. CDR3 nucleotide sequence: TGTGCCTGGGGCCGTGAGCGGGGAGCTTTCTTT. Its translation is CAWGRERGAFF.

CDR3 amino acids: CASSGVSYNEQFF. CDR3 coding DNA: TGCGCCAGCAGCGGGGTTTCCTACAATGAGCAGTTCTTC. This chain joins TRBV5-1 and TRBJ2-1; D remains ambiguous. Germline CDR1 SGHRS, CDR2 YFSETQ. Between the trimmed V and J ends, which lost 4 bases and 1 base, there was a span of 6 bases. CDR3 length: 13 residues.

V gene TRBV4-1 combines with J gene TRBJ1-4; D remains unclear. The CDR3 loop spans 13 amino acids. CDR1 is MGHRA and CDR2 is YSYEKL in the germline V gene. The ends were cut back, 1 base at V and 6 bases at J, with 6 bases in the middle. The DNA for the CDR3 is TGCGCCAGCAGCCAAGGACTAGATGAAAAACTGTTTTTT. Its translation is CASSQGLDEKLFF.

The genes are TRBV30 and TRBJ2-2; 7 bases align to TRBD1. Germline loops: CDR1 GTSNPN, CDR2 SVGIG (reference sequence). Losses at the gene ends were 1 base for V and 4 bases for J; bases not matched to a gene: 3. The CDR3 runs to 14 residues. The CDR3 DNA follows: TGTGCCTGGAGTGCGAACAGGGGCACCGGGGAGCTGTTTTTT. It specifies CAWSANRGTGELFF.

Only one count was recorded for this clone. The chain links TRBV19 to TRBJ1-2, with 10 positions matching TRBD1. V was pared by 2 bases and J by 7 bases, with 7 bases of the junction left unmatched. The CDR3 runs 15 residues. CDR1 LNHDA and CDR2 SQIVND come from the germline V gene (reference sequence). The CDR3 DNA follows: TGTGCCAGTAGTATACTGGGACAGGGGAAGGGTGGCTACACCTTC. It translates to CASSILGQGKGGYTF.

This clone occurred a few times. The chain uses TRBV30 and TRBJ1-2; no definite D call. The CDR3 contains 12 residues. Germline values: CDR1 GTSNPN, CDR2 SVGIG (reference sequence). V lost 1 base and J 8 bases, leaving 11 bases between the germline ends. In DNA, the CDR3 is TGTGCCTGGAGTGGACTCGTTGAAGGCTACACCTTC. Its translation: CAWSGLVEGYTF.

The chain joins TRBV27 to TRBJ1-1; D gene uncertain. This CDR3 region has 13 residues. Germline CDR1 MNHEY, CDR2 SMNVEV (reference sequence). V was trimmed by 1 base and J by 8 bases, leaving 11 bases between them. The chain's CDR3 is CASSLYGKGEAFF. The CDR3 DNA reads as TGTGCCAGCAGTTTATATGGGAAAGGAGAAGCTTTCTTT.

The chain employs TRBV30 and TRBJ1-1, with D tentatively TRBD1 (6 bases). Trimming removed 4 bases from V and 3 bases from J, with 6 bases in between. The CDR3 spans 11 residues. Germline CDR1 and CDR2: GTSNPN and SVGIG (reference sequence). In DNA, the CDR3 is TGTGCCTGGAAGGGGGACACTGAAGCTTTCTTT. Its protein is CAWKGDTEAFF.

J is TRBJ1-1 and V is TRBV5-5; D call uncertain. Germline CDR1 reads SGHKS; CDR2 reads YYEKEE (reference sequence). The CDR3 extends over 14 amino acids. The germline V and J ends were trimmed by 2 bases and 2 bases, with 10 bases remaining between them. This CDR3 is CASSFNPGNTEAFF. The CDR3 region has the DNA TGTGCCAGCAGCTTTAATCCGGGAAACACTGAAGCTTTCTTT.

The chain employs TRBV5-5 and TRBJ2-7; 10 positions agree with TRBD2. Trimming cost V 2 bases and J 0 bases; bases outside gene matches: 5. Germline loops: CDR1 SGHKS, CDR2 YYEKEE (reference sequence). There are 16 residues in the CDR3. CDR3 amino acids: CASSLRLAGYSYEQYF. Here the CDR3 DNA reads TGTGCCAGCAGCTTACGACTAGCGGGTTACTCCTACGAGCAGTACTTC. The full variable domain, with the rest looked up from reference TRBV5-5 and TRBJ2-7, is DAGVTQSPTHLIKTRGQQVTLRCSPISGHKSVSWYQQVLGQGPQFIFQYYEKEERGRGNFPDRFSARQFPNYSSELNVNALLLGDSALYLCASSLRLAGYSYEQYFGPGTRLTVT.

The V call is TRBV7-9, the J call TRBJ2-5; TRBD2 might be the D (5 bases). Germline-derived CDR1 and CDR2 are SEHNR and FQNEAQ (reference sequence). This CDR3 is built from 15 residues. The ends were cut back, 2 bases at V and 5 bases at J, with 15 bases in the middle. The CDR3 spells CASSLIIRGTETQYF. CDR3 DNA: TGTGCCAGCAGCTTAATTATCCGGGGAACGGAGACCCAGTACTTC.

V and J are TRBV5-4 and TRBJ1-3; the D gene is possibly TRBD1 (5 bases). The CDR3 consists of 13 residues. The germline CDR1 and CDR2 sequences are SGHNT and YYREEE (reference sequence). The V and J ends lost 2 bases and 4 bases respectively, with 7 bases between them. The CDR3 loop is CASSFQGGNTIYF. CDR3 in DNA: TGTGCCAGCAGCTTCCAGGGAGGAAACACCATATATTTT. The entire variable domain, with the rest obtained from reference TRBV5-4 and TRBJ1-3, is as follows: ETGVTQSPTHLIKTRGQQVTLRCSSQSGHNTVSWYQQALGQGPQFIFQYYREEENGRGNFPPRFSGLQFPNYSSELNVNALELDDSALYLCASSFQGGNTIYFGEGSWLTVV.

The chain is built from TRBV7-2 and TRBJ2-7; a possible D gene is TRBD1 (6 bases). The CDR3 has 14 amino acids. CDR1 is SGHTA, CDR2 FQGNSA, per germline. V was cut by 5 bases and J by 5 bases, with 16 bases left in between. As DNA, the CDR3 is TGTGCCAGCAGCCGGGACCAGGGGTACGACGAGCAGTACTTC. Protein sequence: CASSRDQGYDEQYF.

This clone was observed a few times. The gene calls are TRBV18 and TRBJ2-7, with D maybe TRBD2 (6 bases). Germline loops: CDR1 KGHSH, CDR2 LQKENI. Trimming left V 6 bases short and J 5 bases short, with 20 bases between. This CDR3 has 15 residues. CDR3: CASSIGASGFDEQYF. The CDR3 DNA sequence: TGTGCCAGCTCGATCGGGGCCAGCGGGTTCGACGAGCAGTACTTC.

The genes are TRBV19 and TRBJ1-5, with TRBD1 identical over 8 bases. Germline lookup yields CDR1 LNHDA and CDR2 SQIVND (reference sequence). This CDR3 contains 14 residues. The ends lost 6 bases at V and 6 bases at J; junction bases unmatched: 7. CDR3 protein: CASSALTGVQPQHF. CDR3 in DNA: TGTGCCAGTAGCGCCTTGACAGGGGTTCAGCCCCAGCATTTT.

This chain uses TRBV7-8 with TRBJ1-2; D not resolved. There are 16 residues in the CDR3. Germline V CDR1 and CDR2: SGHVS, FQNEAQ. Trimming cost V 3 bases and J 0 bases, with 14 bases left between them. DNA for the CDR3: TGTGCCAGCAGCTTGACGGTAGCGCGGACTAACTATGGCTACACCTTC. Its translation: CASSLTVARTNYGYTF.

V gene TRBV5-1 combines with J gene TRBJ1-1; 7 nucleotides agree with TRBD1. CDR1 and CDR2 (germline): SGHRS, YFSETQ. Losses at the gene ends were 1 base for V and 1 base for J; bases not matched to a gene: 1. The CDR3 is made up of 14 amino acids. The DNA of the CDR3 is TGCGCCAGCAGCTTGAACAGGGGGAACACTGAAGCTTTCTTT. It yields the protein CASSLNRGNTEAFF.